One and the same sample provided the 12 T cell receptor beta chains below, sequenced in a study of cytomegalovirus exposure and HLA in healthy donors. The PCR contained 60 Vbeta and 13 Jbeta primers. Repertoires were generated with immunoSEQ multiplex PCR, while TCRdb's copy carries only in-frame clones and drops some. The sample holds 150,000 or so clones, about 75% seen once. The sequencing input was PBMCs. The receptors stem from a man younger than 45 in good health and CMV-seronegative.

The CDR3: CASSPVGGDTQYF. In DNA, the CDR3 is TGTGCCAGCAGTCCAGTGGGGGGAGATACGCAGTATTTT. The chain recombines TRBV28 with TRBJ2-3; maybe TRBD2 (6 bases). This CDR3 contains 13 residues. CDR1 is MDHEN and CDR2 is SYDVKM in the germline V gene. Trimming pared 5 bases from V and 5 bases from J, leaving 11 bases between.

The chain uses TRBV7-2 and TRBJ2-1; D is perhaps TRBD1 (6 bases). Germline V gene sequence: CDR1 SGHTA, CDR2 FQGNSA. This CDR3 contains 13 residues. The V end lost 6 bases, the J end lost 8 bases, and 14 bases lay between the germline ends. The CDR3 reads CASSSQTGYEQFF. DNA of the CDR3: TGTGCCAGCAGTTCTCAAACAGGGTATGAGCAGTTCTTC.

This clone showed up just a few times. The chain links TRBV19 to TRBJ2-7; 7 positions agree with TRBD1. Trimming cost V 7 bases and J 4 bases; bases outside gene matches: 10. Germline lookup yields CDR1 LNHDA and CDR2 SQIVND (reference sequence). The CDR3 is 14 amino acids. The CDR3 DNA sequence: TGTGCCAGTACCGCAGGGGGTGTCGGGTACGAGCAGTACTTC. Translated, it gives CASTAGGVGYEQYF.

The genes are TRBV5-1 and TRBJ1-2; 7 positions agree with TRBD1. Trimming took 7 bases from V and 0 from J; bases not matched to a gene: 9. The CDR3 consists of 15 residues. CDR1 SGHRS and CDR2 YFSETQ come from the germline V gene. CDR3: CASRPTGKSNYGYTF. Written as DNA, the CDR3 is TGCGCCAGCCGACCGACAGGGAAGTCTAACTATGGCTACACCTTC. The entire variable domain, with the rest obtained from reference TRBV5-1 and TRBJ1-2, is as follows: KAGVTQTPRYLIKTRGQQVTLSCSPISGHRSVSWYQQTPGQGLQFLFEYFSETQRNKGNFPGRFSGRQFSNSRSEMNVSTLELGDSALYLCASRPTGKSNYGYTFGSGTRLTVV.

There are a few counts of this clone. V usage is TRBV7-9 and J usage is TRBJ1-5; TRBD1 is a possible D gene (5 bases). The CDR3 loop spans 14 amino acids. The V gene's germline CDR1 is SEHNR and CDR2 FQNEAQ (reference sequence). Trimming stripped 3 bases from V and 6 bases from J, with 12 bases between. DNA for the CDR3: TGTGCCAGCAGCTTCGGGGGAGGGCGTCAGCCCCAGCATTTT. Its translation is CASSFGGGRQPQHF.

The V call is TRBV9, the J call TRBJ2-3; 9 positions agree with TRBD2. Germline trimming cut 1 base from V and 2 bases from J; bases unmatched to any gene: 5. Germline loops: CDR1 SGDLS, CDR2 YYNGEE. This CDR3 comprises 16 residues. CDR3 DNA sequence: TGTGCCAGCAGCGTATCTAGCGGGGAACTCACAGATACGCAGTATTTT. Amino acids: CASSVSSGELTDTQYF.

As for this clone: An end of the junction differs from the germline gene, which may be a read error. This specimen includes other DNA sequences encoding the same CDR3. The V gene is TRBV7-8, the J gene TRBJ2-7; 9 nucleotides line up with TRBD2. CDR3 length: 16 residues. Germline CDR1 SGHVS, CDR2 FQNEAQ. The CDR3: CASSLGASGMGGEQYF. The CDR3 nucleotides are TGCGCCAGCAGCTTAGGGGCTAGCGGGATGGGGGGCGAGCAGTACTTC.

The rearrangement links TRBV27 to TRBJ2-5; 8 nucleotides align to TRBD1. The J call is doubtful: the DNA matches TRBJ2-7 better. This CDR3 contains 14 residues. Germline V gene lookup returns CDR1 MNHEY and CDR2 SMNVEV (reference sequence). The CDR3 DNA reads TGTGCCAGCAGTTTGAGACAGGGGATTTACGAGCAGTACTTC. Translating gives CASSLRQGIYEQYF.

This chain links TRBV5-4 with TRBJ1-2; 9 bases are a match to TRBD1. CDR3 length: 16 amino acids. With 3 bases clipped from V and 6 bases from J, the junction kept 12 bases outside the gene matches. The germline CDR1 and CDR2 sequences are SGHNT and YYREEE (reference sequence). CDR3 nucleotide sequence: TGTGCCAGCAGCTCATCCCCGGGACAGGGATTGGATGGCTACACCTTC. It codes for CASSSSPGQGLDGYTF. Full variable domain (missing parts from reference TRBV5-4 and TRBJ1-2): ETGVTQSPTHLIKTRGQQVTLRCSSQSGHNTVSWYQQALGQGPQFIFQYYREEENGRGNFPPRFSGLQFPNYSSELNVNALELDDSALYLCASSSSPGQGLDGYTFGSGTRLTVV.

CDR3 protein: CASSLAVEGANVLTF. DNA of the CDR3: TGCGCCAGCAGCTTAGCCGTGGAGGGGGCCAACGTCCTGACTTTC. V is TRBV5-1 and J is TRBJ2-6; no reliable D call. V dropped 2 bases and J dropped 4 bases, with 10 bases sitting between them. The CDR3 loop spans 15 amino acids. Germline V lookup: CDR1 SGHRS, CDR2 YFSETQ.

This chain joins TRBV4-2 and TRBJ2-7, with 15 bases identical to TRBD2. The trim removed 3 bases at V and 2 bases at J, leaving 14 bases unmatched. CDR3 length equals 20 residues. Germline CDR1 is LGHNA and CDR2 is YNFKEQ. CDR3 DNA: TGTGCCAGCAGCCATGCTGGGGGACTAGCGGGAGGTCCGGACGCCTACGAGCAGTACTTC. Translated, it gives CASSHAGGLAGGPDAYEQYF.

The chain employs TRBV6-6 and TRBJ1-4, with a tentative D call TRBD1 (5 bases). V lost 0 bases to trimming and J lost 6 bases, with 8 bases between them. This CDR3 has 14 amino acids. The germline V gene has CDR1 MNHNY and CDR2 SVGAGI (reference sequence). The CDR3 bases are TGTGCCAGCAGTTACTCGGGAGGGGATGAAAAACTGTTTTTT. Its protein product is CASSYSGGDEKLFF.